Each of the 22 T cell receptor beta chains below was sequenced from the same sample in a study of blood T cell repertoires in COVID-19. Sequenced by immunoSEQ multiplex PCR; TCRdb stores in-frame clones only, minus some. The data contain some 230,000 clones, around 81% of them seen just once; the ten biggest clones take up 2% to 2.5%. Specimen: peripheral blood. These receptors originate from a woman aged 55 to 70 with acute or convalescent COVID-19.

This clone was counted between two and nine times. V usage is TRBV11-2 and J usage is TRBJ2-3; 11 nucleotides match TRBD2. V shed 4 bases and J 7 bases; nucleotides not matched to a gene: 7. This CDR3 is built from 15 residues. Germline values: CDR1 SGHAT, CDR2 FQNNGV. For the CDR3, the DNA is TGTGCCAGCAGCTCAATAGCGGGGGGGAAGAATACGCAGTATTTT. Protein: CASSSIAGGKNTQYF.

The sample holds a few counts of this clone. The chain is built from TRBV6-5 and TRBJ1-3, with 8 positions matching TRBD1. In germline, CDR1 is MNHEY, CDR2 SVGAGI. The CDR3 consists of 14 residues. The V and J ends lost 6 bases and 0 bases, in that order; junction bases with no gene match: 1. The CDR3 loop is CASSTGGSGNTIYF. The CDR3 DNA sequence: TGTGCCAGCAGCACAGGGGGCTCTGGAAACACCATATATTTT.

This rearrangement joins TRBV27 to TRBJ1-5; D is undetermined. This CDR3 comprises 13 residues. Trimming shortened V by 2 bases and J by 7 bases, and 9 bases separated the two germline ends. Germline assignment: CDR1 MNHEY and CDR2 SMNVEV (reference sequence). CDR3 protein: CASSLGRWQPQHF. CDR3 sequence (DNA): TGTGCCAGCAGTTTAGGCAGATGGCAGCCCCAGCATTTT.

The rearrangement joins TRBV7-2 to TRBJ2-2, with TRBD1 matching over 10 bases. The CDR3 has 15 amino acids. Germline V lookup: CDR1 SGHTA, CDR2 FQGNSA. J gave up 5 bases and V 5 bases, and 5 bases lay outside the gene matches. In nucleotides, the CDR3 is TGTGCCAGCAGCCCCGACAGGGGGCTAACCGGGGAGCTGTTTTTT. Protein sequence: CASSPDRGLTGELFF.

The chain joins TRBV5-1 to TRBJ1-1; 7 bases align to TRBD1. The CDR3 extends over 14 amino acids. Germline V gene data show CDR1 as SGHRS and CDR2 as YFSETQ. V was clipped by 5 bases and J by 5 bases; unmatched bases: 9. This chain's CDR3 is CASSSTGVRTEAFF. For the CDR3, the DNA is TGCGCCAGCAGTTCAACAGGGGTTCGTACTGAAGCTTTCTTT.

The CDR3 DNA follows: TGTGCCAGCAGCTCGCAACAGGGACAGACCCAGTACTTC. Its protein product is CASSSQQGQTQYF. The V gene is TRBV11-2, the J gene TRBJ2-5; D may be TRBD1 (6 bases). The CDR3 sequence is 13 residues long. Germline CDR1 SGHAT, CDR2 FQNNGV. V was trimmed by 4 bases and J by 6 bases, leaving 12 bases between them.

The chain is built from TRBV6-5 and TRBJ2-2, with D unclear. V lost 0 bases, J lost 6 bases, and 11 bases lay in between. The CDR3 runs 15 residues. Germline V gives CDR1 MNHEY, CDR2 SVGAGI. CDR3 DNA sequence: TGTGCCAGCAGTTACTCTCTCCTCCAGGCCGGGGAGCTGTTTTTT. Protein sequence: CASSYSLLQAGELFF.

The chain has TRBV5-6 and TRBJ2-5; the match to TRBD1 covers 8 bases. This CDR3 comprises 16 residues. The V gene end was trimmed by 0 bases and the J gene end by 2 bases; junction bases not matched to a gene: 6. CDR1 SGHDT and CDR2 YYEEEE come from the germline V gene. The CDR3: CASSLDRGAYQETQYF. The CDR3 DNA reads as TGTGCCAGCAGCTTGGACAGGGGGGCGTATCAAGAGACCCAGTACTTC.

The V call is TRBV5-6, the J call TRBJ1-3, with D perhaps matching TRBD1 (5 bases). The CDR3 covers 14 residues. V was pared by 3 bases and J by 2 bases, with 9 bases between. Germline V gene data show CDR1 as SGHDT and CDR2 as YYEEEE. CDR3 in DNA: TGTGCCAGCAGCTCCGACAGCGCTGGAAACACCATATATTTT. It yields the protein CASSSDSAGNTIYF. The full variable domain, its missing parts supplied by reference TRBV5-6 and TRBJ1-3, is DAGVTQSPTHLIKTRGQQVTLRCSPKSGHDTVSWYQQALGQGPQFIFQYYEEEERQRGNFPDRFSGHQFPNYSSELNVNALLLGDSALYLCASSSDSAGNTIYFGEGSWLTVV.

The genes are TRBV4-2 and TRBJ1-5; unclear D gene. CDR3 size: 16 residues. CDR1 and CDR2 (germline): LGHNA, YNFKEQ. V lost 0 bases and J lost 9, with 18 bases in between. The CDR3 sequence: CASSQDLYSPVRPQHF. The CDR3 bases are TGTGCCAGCAGCCAAGATTTGTACAGCCCCGTTAGGCCCCAGCATTTT.

This chain uses TRBV7-9 with TRBJ2-1; 7 positions match TRBD2. V dropped 1 base and J dropped 7; count of bases not matched to a gene: 7. In germline, CDR1 is SEHNR, CDR2 FQNEAQ (reference sequence). This CDR3 is 15 amino acids long. The chain's CDR3 is CASSLGISGWNEQFF. As DNA, the CDR3 is TGTGCCAGCAGCTTAGGAATTAGCGGGTGGAATGAGCAGTTCTTC.

This chain connects TRBV14 to TRBJ2-2; no reliable D call. Germline values: CDR1 SGHDN, CDR2 FVKESK. Trimming removed 4 bases at V and 3 bases at J, with 15 bases between. This CDR3 has 16 residues. The CDR3 reads CASSLSGDPYTGELFF. The CDR3 coding sequence is TGTGCCAGCAGCCTATCAGGCGATCCCTACACCGGGGAGCTGTTTTTT.

This chain joins TRBV7-2 and TRBJ1-2; unclear D gene. Per the germline V gene, CDR1 is SGHTA and CDR2 is FQGNSA. The CDR3 loop spans 13 amino acids. Trimming pared 1 base from V and 6 bases from J, leaving 9 bases between. The CDR3 DNA follows: TGTGCCAGCAGCTTAGGCCTAATCAATGGCTACACCTTC. Translation: CASSLGLINGYTF.

This clone was detected only once. The genes are TRBV9 and TRBJ2-1; D unresolved. The V end was cut by 2 bases, the J end by 8 bases, with 11 bases between. The CDR3 extends over 13 amino acids. Per germline, CDR1 SGDLS and CDR2 YYNGEE. The CDR3, as DNA: TGTGCCAGCAGCGTGGGTCCTGGGCATGAGCAGTTCTTC. This translates into CASSVGPGHEQFF.

DNA for the CDR3: TGTGCCAGCAGCGTAGATTGGCAGGGGGCTTTCTACGAGCAGTACTTC. Protein product: CASSVDWQGAFYEQYF. This chain connects TRBV21-1 to TRBJ2-7; the table names TRBD1, a call not compared with the DNA. TRBV21-1 is flagged as a pseudogene. There are 16 residues in the CDR3.

The rearrangement joins TRBV4-2 to TRBJ2-5; 14 bases align to TRBD2. CDR3 length: 18 residues. CDR1 and CDR2 (germline): LGHNA, YNFKEQ. J lost 1 base, V lost 4 bases, and 8 bases had no gene match. The DNA for the CDR3 is TGTGCCAGCAGCCCCCGGACTAGCGGGGGGATCAGCCAAGAGACCCAGTACTTC. This translates into CASSPRTSGGISQETQYF.

The chain recombines TRBV19 with TRBJ1-3; TRBD1 might be the D (5 bases). This CDR3 contains 14 residues. V was clipped by 3 bases and J by 7 bases, with 13 bases between them. Germline V gene lookup returns CDR1 LNHDA and CDR2 SQIVND (reference sequence). CDR3 coding DNA: TGTGCCAGTAGTATGACCCAGGGTGGCAACACCATATATTTT. Protein product: CASSMTQGGNTIYF.

This chain uses TRBV6-2 or TRBV6-3 with TRBJ1-6, with 9 bases identical to TRBD1. The J segment lost 5 bases and the V segment lost 5 bases, leaving 7 bases of the junction unmatched. This CDR3 region has 16 residues. Looked up from germline, CDR1 is MNHEY and CDR2 is SVGEGT. DNA of the CDR3: TGTGCCAGCAGTAATCGCCGGGACAGGGATAATTCACCCCTCCACTTT. Translated: CASSNRRDRDNSPLHF.

This chain links TRBV19 with TRBJ1-3, with D perhaps matching TRBD1 (6 bases). Trimming shortened V by 1 base and J by 0 bases, and 10 bases separated the two germline ends. CDR3 length: 16 amino acids. Germline V CDR1 and CDR2: LNHDA, SQIVND (reference sequence). CDR3 in DNA: TGTGCCAGTAGTATAGGTGGACAGTTCTCTGGAAACACCATATATTTT. This sequence encodes CASSIGGQFSGNTIYF.

The chain carries TRBV20-1 and TRBJ1-1; a weak D match, TRBD1 (5 bases). The CDR3 contains 11 residues. Trimming took off 6 bases at V and 6 bases at J, with 11 bases between the two ends. Per the germline V gene, CDR1 is DFQATT and CDR2 is SNEGSKA (reference sequence). CDR3 amino acids: CSAAIGAEAFF. The CDR3 bases are TGCAGTGCAGCTATAGGGGCTGAAGCTTTCTTT.

The chain uses TRBV5-4 and TRBJ1-6; tentative D call: TRBD1 (5 bases). CDR1 and CDR2 from the germline V gene are SGHNT and YYREEE (reference sequence). Deletions cut 0 bases from V and 7 bases from J, with 14 bases between. The CDR3 is 16 amino acids. CDR3 in DNA: TGTGCCAGCAGCTTGGCCGGACACCCCCGCAATTCACCCCTCCACTTT. Translated: CASSLAGHPRNSPLHF.

The chain links TRBV19 to TRBJ1-1, with D perhaps TRBD1 (6 bases). Per germline, CDR1 LNHDA and CDR2 SQIVND (reference sequence). CDR3 length: 13 amino acids. V was cut by 8 bases and J by 0 bases, with 10 bases left in between. Here the CDR3 reads CASGDRMNTEAFF. In DNA form, the CDR3 reads TGTGCCAGTGGCGACAGGATGAACACTGAAGCTTTCTTT.